This TCR beta chain was retrieved from a study of graft-versus-host responses after intestinal transplantation. Study information: For approximately three years after anti-thymocyte globulin induction, all recipients took tacrolimus and steroids.

Profiled with immunoSEQ multiplex PCR; TCRdb holds only in-frame clones, not every one. The sample lists around 130,000 clones, roughly 92% occurring once. Germline CDR1 reads MNHEY; CDR2 reads SMNVEV (reference sequence). This CDR3 spans 13 amino acids. V lost 8 bases and J 7 bases, leaving 15 bases between the germline ends. Study-wide results and limits: GvH clones were found in recipient marrow; some appeared first in ileum or blood.

Points on this clone: As yet, its antigen is unknown.

The input for sequencing was unstimulated CD4+ T cells sorted from spleen or lymph node cells, taken before intestinal transplant. J is TRBJ1-5 and V is TRBV27; no reliable D call. This TCR derives from a human donor who received an intestinal transplant. The CDR3 protein is CASGRSGGQPQHF. The CDR3 region has the DNA TGTGCCAGCGGCAGGTCAGGCGGCCAGCCCCAGCATTTT.